This entry is about one T cell receptor (beta chain). The data originate from a study of blood T cell repertoires in COVID-19. Study-level information: T cells, B-cell-depleted T cells, or PBMCs supplied cDNA or gDNA.

The authors' processing: Amplifying reference gene primers gave estimates of nucleated cell counts. Libraries were prepared by immunoSEQ multiplex PCR; TCRdb keeps only in-frame clonotypes and omits some of them. That table is the source of V, J and clone size, and D and trimming were worked out from the DNA. This table has about 280,000 clones, almost 90% appearing once. V was clipped by 1 base and J by 5 bases; unmatched bases: 6. Germline V gene data show CDR1 as LNHDA and CDR2 as SQIVND (reference sequence). The CDR3 is 15 amino acids. Sequencing was performed on PBMCs or T cells enriched from blood (not recorded which). V gene TRBV19 combines with J gene TRBJ2-3; 7 bases line up with TRBD1. This TCR was sampled from a woman aged 18-30 years with acute COVID-19. The CDR3 coding sequence is TGTGCCAGTAGTATAGGTGCAGGGGGTTTAGATACGCAGTATTTT. This encodes CASSIGAGGLDTQYF. Full variable domain (missing parts from reference TRBV19 and TRBJ2-3): DGGITQSPKYLFRKEGQNVTLSCEQNLNHDAMYWYRQDPGQGLRLIYYSQIVNDFQKGDIAEGYSVSREKKESFPLTVTSAQKNPTAFYLCASSIGAGGLDTQYFGPGTRLTVL.